This passage covers 32 T cell receptor beta chains from one sample sequenced in a study of T-cell memory formation after mild COVID-19. TCRdb called the 5' RACE reads again in MiXCR, with one record for every CDR3 protein. The sample records roughly 550,000 distinct CDR3 sequences, approximately 20% being singletons. Sequencing used PBMCs or a T cell subset sorted from them (not recorded which). These receptors were collected from an adult woman who had mild COVID-19 (a few samples of this study predate the infection). Cell type and time point are not known.

V usage is TRBV5-1 and J usage is TRBJ2-5, with D perhaps given as TRBD1 or TRBD2 (6 bases each). The germline CDR1 and CDR2 sequences are SGHRS and YFSETQ. CDR3 length: 15 amino acids. V shed 5 bases and J shed 5 bases, with 19 bases lying between them. CDR3 in amino acids: CASRPGTLAGETQYF. The CDR3 bases are TGCGCCAGCAGGCCTGGGACACTGGCGGGGGAGACCCAGTACTTC. Based on the CDR3 plus reference TRBV5-1 and TRBJ2-5, the full variable domain is KAGVTQTPRYLIKTRGQQVTLSCSPISGHRSVSWYQQTPGQGLQFLFEYFSETQRNKGNFPGRFSGRQFSNSRSEMNVSTLELGDSALYLCASRPGTLAGETQYFGPGTRLLVL.

The gene calls are TRBV9 and TRBJ2-3; 8 bases map to TRBD2. Per the germline V gene, CDR1 is SGDLS and CDR2 is YYNGEE. This CDR3 has 16 residues. J lost 4 bases, V lost 3 bases, and 10 bases had no gene match. The CDR3 is CASSATLAGRADTQYF. As DNA, the CDR3 is TGTGCCAGCAGCGCCACGTTAGCGGGGAGGGCAGATACGCAGTATTTT.

This clonotype was seen only a few times. V gene TRBV12-3 or TRBV12-4 combines with J gene TRBJ1-5; TRBD1 agrees at 7 bases. Trimming at V came to 7 bases and at J to 7 bases, leaving 10 bases not matched to a gene. CDR3 length equals 14 residues. As DNA, the CDR3 is TGTGCCAGCACCAGACAGGGATTGTTCCAGCCCCAGCATTTT. Translated: CASTRQGLFQPQHF.

The rearrangement joins TRBV7-9 to TRBJ2-7; D unresolved. The CDR3 spans 15 residues. The germline gives CDR1 SEHNR, CDR2 FQNEAQ (reference sequence). Trimming left V 3 bases short and J 3 bases short, with 15 bases between. CDR3 sequence: CASSFPPPRLYEQYF. In DNA, the CDR3 is TGTGCCAGCAGCTTCCCACCACCCAGGCTCTACGAGCAGTACTTC.

At least ten counts were recorded for this clonotype. The chain is built from TRBV5-1 and TRBJ2-2, with a possible D match to TRBD1 (6 bases). V was shortened by 3 bases and J by 1 base, with 13 bases between the two germline ends. CDR3 length equals 16 residues. In germline, CDR1 is SGHRS, CDR2 YFSETQ. The CDR3 bases are TGCGCCAGCAGCTATCCAGGGGCTGGGAACACCGGGGAGCTGTTTTTT. Encoded protein: CASSYPGAGNTGELFF.

This clonotype was detected only a few times. The chain has TRBV7-2 and TRBJ2-4; possible D gene TRBD1, 6 bases. The germline gives CDR1 SGHTA, CDR2 FQGNSA. The V and J ends lost 3 bases and 0 bases respectively, with 18 bases between them. This CDR3 has 18 amino acids. In DNA form, the CDR3 reads TGTGCCAGCAGCTTGAGCCCGGACAGAAGTCTAGCCAAAAACATTCAGTACTTC. Translation: CASSLSPDRSLAKNIQYF. Full variable domain (rest looked up from reference TRBV7-2 and TRBJ2-4): GAGVSQSPSNKVTEKGKDVELRCDPISGHTALYWYRQSLGQGLEFLIYFQGNSAPDKSGLPSDRFSAERTGGSVSTLTIQRTQQEDSAVYLCASSLSPDRSLAKNIQYFGAGTRLSVL.

This sequence joins TRBV7-6 and TRBJ2-2; 12 bases are shared with TRBD1. CDR1 is SGHVS and CDR2 is FNYEAQ in the germline V gene. The length of the CDR3 is 17 residues. The ends lost 4 bases at V and 0 bases at J; junction bases unmatched: 3. CDR3 residues: CASSSGQGASNTGELFF. CDR3 nucleotide sequence: TGTGCCAGCAGCTCGGGACAGGGGGCATCGAACACCGGGGAGCTGTTTTTT.

This sequence joins TRBV7-8 and TRBJ2-5, with 8 positions matching TRBD2. This CDR3 region has 16 residues. The germline CDR1 and CDR2 sequences are SGHVS and FQNEAQ. V was pared by 3 bases and J by 2 bases, with 8 bases of the junction left unmatched. The CDR3 loop reads CASSFIPPGGQETQYF. CDR3 DNA sequence: TGTGCCAGCAGCTTCATCCCGCCGGGGGGGCAAGAGACCCAGTACTTC.

V and J are TRBV7-9 and TRBJ2-7; D is unclear. From germline, CDR1 is SEHNR and CDR2 FQNEAQ (reference sequence). Deletions cut 2 bases from V and 6 bases from J, with 11 bases between. CDR3 size: 13 residues. The CDR3 sequence is CASSLNPEAEQYF. The CDR3 DNA is TGTGCCAGCAGCTTAAACCCTGAGGCCGAGCAGTACTTC. The full variable domain, with the rest looked up from reference TRBV7-9 and TRBJ2-7, is DTGVSQNPRHKITKRGQNVTFRCDPISEHNRLYWYRQTLGQGPEFLTYFQNEAQLEKSRLLSDRFSAERPKGSFSTLEIQRTEQGDSAMYLCASSLNPEAEQYFGPGTRLTVT.

The rearrangement joins TRBV5-1 to TRBJ2-1; 14 bases are shared with TRBD2. Germline assignment: CDR1 SGHRS and CDR2 YFSETQ. V lost 3 bases to trimming and J lost 7 bases; unmatched junction nucleotides: 3. The CDR3 totals 15 residues. The CDR3 DNA follows: TGCGCCAGCAGCTCCGGGACTAGCGGGGGAAATGAGCAGTTCTTC. It yields the protein CASSSGTSGGNEQFF.

The rearrangement joins TRBV30 to TRBJ1-2; D not resolved. The V gene lost 0 bases and the J gene lost 4 bases, with 12 bases spanning the gap. The CDR3 has 14 amino acids. Germline V gives CDR1 GTSNPN, CDR2 SVGIG (reference sequence). The CDR3 nucleotides read TGTGCCTGGAGTGTGATTGAACTGGGCTATGGCTACACCTTC. Translated, it gives CAWSVIELGYGYTF.

The chain combines TRBV13 with TRBJ2-1; D is unresolved. CDR1 and CDR2 from the germline V gene are PRHDT and FYEKMQ (reference sequence). The V gene lost 0 bases and the J gene lost 10 bases, with 10 bases spanning the gap. This CDR3 contains 13 residues. CDR3 in amino acids: CASSLGLTLEQFF. The CDR3 DNA reads TGTGCCAGCAGCTTAGGCCTTACCCTGGAGCAGTTCTTC.

This clonotype was seen a few times. The CDR3 DNA is TGTGCCAGCAGCCCTAGCGCTGAGGGGGCTTACGAGCAGTACTTC. This gives the protein CASSPSAEGAYEQYF. V gene TRBV11-2 combines with J gene TRBJ2-7; the D gene is possibly TRBD1 (7 bases). Germline-derived CDR1 and CDR2 are SGHAT and FQNNGV. There are 15 residues in the CDR3. Trimming removed 5 bases from V and 4 bases from J, with 18 bases in between.

The genes are TRBV18 and TRBJ1-2; TRBD1 is a possible D gene (5 bases). This CDR3 is built from 14 residues. Trimming stripped 2 bases from V and 2 bases from J, with 9 bases between. Per germline, CDR1 KGHSH and CDR2 LQKENI. The CDR3 sequence is CASSPFDRNYGYTF. CDR3 in DNA: TGTGCCAGCTCACCATTTGACAGAAACTATGGCTACACCTTC.

This clonotype was found a few times. The chain combines TRBV25-1 with TRBJ1-1, with no clear D. Trimming shortened V by 6 bases and J by 2 bases, and 10 bases separated the two germline ends. Germline lookup yields CDR1 MGHDK and CDR2 SYGVNS. This CDR3 has 13 residues. CDR3 amino acids: CASRRGTNTEAFF. The CDR3 coding sequence is TGTGCCAGCAGGAGAGGCACCAACACTGAAGCTTTCTTT.

V gene TRBV4-1 combines with J gene TRBJ1-1, with D uncertain. The CDR3 length is 15 residues. Germline-derived CDR1 and CDR2 are MGHRA and YSYEKL. V was trimmed by 0 bases and J by 1 base, leaving 9 bases between them. DNA of the CDR3: TGCGCCAGCAGCCAAGATAGGGCAGCGAACACTGAAGCTTTCTTT. Translation gives CASSQDRAANTEAFF.

This clonotype appeared a few times. The chain employs TRBV10-3 and TRBJ1-1; no firm D call. CDR3 size: 16 residues. Germline loops: CDR1 ENHRY, CDR2 SYGVKD. Deletions cut 0 bases from V and 0 bases from J, with 11 bases between. The CDR3 reads CAISESLGSMNTEAFF. CDR3 DNA: TGTGCCATCAGTGAGTCATTGGGGAGCATGAACACTGAAGCTTTCTTT.

This clonotype has only a few counts. This chain connects TRBV12-3 or TRBV12-4 to TRBJ1-1; 7 bases fit TRBD1. CDR3 length equals 17 residues. V shed 3 bases, J shed 0 bases, and the junction held 10 bases outside the gene matches. CDR3 amino acids: CASSFAEQGIMNTEAFF. The CDR3 DNA reads as TGTGCCAGCAGTTTCGCTGAACAGGGGATAATGAACACTGAAGCTTTCTTT.

This clonotype came up a few times. The chain combines TRBV4-1 with TRBJ2-7; D might be TRBD1 (6 bases). The CDR3 covers 15 residues. Germline V gene data show CDR1 as MGHRA and CDR2 as YSYEKL. The germline V and J ends were trimmed by 0 bases and 5 bases, with 14 bases remaining between them. CDR3 sequence reads: CASSQDGQGTDEQYF. In nucleotides, the CDR3 is TGCGCCAGCAGCCAAGATGGGCAGGGGACGGACGAGCAGTACTTC.

This chain uses TRBV6-2 or TRBV6-3 with TRBJ1-5; 8 positions agree with TRBD1. From germline, CDR1 is MNHEY and CDR2 SVGEGT. The CDR3 contains 14 residues. V lost 2 bases, J lost 5 bases, and 2 bases stayed unmatched. The CDR3 DNA is TGTGCCAGCAGTTACCGACAGGGGTATCAGCCCCAGCATTTT. Its translation is CASSYRQGYQPQHF.

This clonotype was detected a few times. The J gene is TRBJ2-5, the V gene TRBV7-2; no reliable D call. Germline V lookup: CDR1 SGHTA, CDR2 FQGNSA. V lost 2 bases and J lost 6, with 13 bases in between. The CDR3 runs to 14 residues. In DNA form, the CDR3 reads TGTGCCAGCAGCTTAAGTCCAGCTGGAAAGACCCAGTACTTC. Protein product: CASSLSPAGKTQYF. Complete variable domain (other parts from reference TRBV7-2 and TRBJ2-5): GAGVSQSPSNKVTEKGKDVELRCDPISGHTALYWYRQSLGQGLEFLIYFQGNSAPDKSGLPSDRFSAERTGGSVSTLTIQRTQQEDSAVYLCASSLSPAGKTQYFGPGTRLLVL.

This clonotype was counted a few times. The V call is TRBV2, the J call TRBJ2-7; 9 nucleotides line up with TRBD2. Germline V gives CDR1 SNHLY, CDR2 FYNNEI. V lost 7 bases, J lost 1 base, and 11 bases stayed unmatched. The CDR3 length is 16 residues. The CDR3 DNA sequence: TGTGCCAGCACCCGAGGTCTAGCGGGATCTTCCTACGAGCAGTACTTC. Amino acids: CASTRGLAGSSYEQYF.

This clonotype was recorded a few times. The rearrangement links TRBV4-2 to TRBJ2-3; 7 positions agree with TRBD2. With 0 bases clipped from V and 4 bases from J, the junction kept 7 bases outside the gene matches. CDR1 is LGHNA, CDR2 YNFKEQ, per germline. The CDR3 is 16 amino acids. CDR3 amino acids: CASSQDGEGSADTQYF. CDR3 nucleotide sequence: TGTGCCAGCAGCCAAGATGGGGAGGGTTCAGCAGATACGCAGTATTTT.

This sequence joins TRBV6-5 and TRBJ2-7, with 7 nucleotides matching TRBD2. From germline, CDR1 is MNHEY and CDR2 SVGAGI. The CDR3 runs to 13 residues. V shed 5 bases and J 7 bases; nucleotides not matched to a gene: 8. CDR3 coding DNA: TGTGCCAGCAGTCCCCGGGGCGGGGGTGAGCAGTACTTC. It encodes CASSPRGGGEQYF.

The chain couples TRBV7-2 to TRBJ2-7, with 11 bases identical to TRBD1. The junction had 7 bases not matched to a gene; V was cut back by 6 bases and J by 3 bases. Per the germline V gene, CDR1 is SGHTA and CDR2 is FQGNSA. The CDR3 spans 15 residues. The CDR3 region has the DNA TGTGCCAGCAGTACCCAGGGGACAGGGGGCTACGAGCAGTACTTC. Residues: CASSTQGTGGYEQYF.

The chain carries TRBV7-2 and TRBJ2-1, with 11 bases matching TRBD2. Trimming took 6 bases from V and 4 from J; bases not matched to a gene: 8. This CDR3 is built from 16 residues. The germline V gene encodes CDR1 SGHTA and CDR2 FQGNSA. The CDR3 is CASRRVGTSGYNEQFF. CDR3 nucleotides: TGTGCCAGCAGGCGTGTCGGGACTAGCGGTTACAATGAGCAGTTCTTC.

J is TRBJ1-2 and V is TRBV6-1; TRBD1 might be the D (6 bases). This CDR3 spans 15 amino acids. Germline CDR1 MNHNS, CDR2 SASEGT. V was clipped by 0 bases and J by 4 bases, with 12 bases between them. In DNA form, the CDR3 reads TGTGCCAGCAGTGAAGCCCGGGGGCCGGGCTATGGCTACACCTTC. Protein sequence: CASSEARGPGYGYTF.

The chain recombines TRBV12-3 or TRBV12-4 with TRBJ2-7; 11 positions match TRBD1. This CDR3 has 17 amino acids. With 5 bases clipped from V and 3 bases from J, the junction kept 12 bases outside the gene matches. For the CDR3, the DNA is TGTGCCAGCAGTCCAGGGACAGGGGGATCTACAGTCTACGAGCAGTACTTC. Amino acid sequence: CASSPGTGGSTVYEQYF.

The rearrangement links TRBV20-1 to TRBJ1-1; 9 bases line up with TRBD1. Germline CDR1 is DFQATT and CDR2 is SNEGSKA (reference sequence). Unmatched junction bases numbered 12, after V lost 0 bases and J lost 7 bases. The CDR3 has 16 amino acids. CDR3 in amino acids: CSARDGAGTGKGEAFF. Here the CDR3 DNA reads TGCAGTGCTAGAGATGGCGCCGGGACAGGGAAAGGTGAAGCTTTCTTT.

The chain links TRBV18 to TRBJ2-7; either TRBD1 or TRBD2 may supply D (5 bases each). This CDR3 contains 16 residues. CDR1 and CDR2 (germline): KGHSH, LQKENI. V lost 1 base, J lost 2 bases, and 15 bases lay in between. This CDR3 reads CASSPLPDLGAYEQYF. CDR3 in DNA: TGTGCCAGCTCACCACTTCCAGATCTGGGGGCCTACGAGCAGTACTTC.

This clonotype was seen more than once but under ten times. The J gene is TRBJ2-1, the V gene TRBV7-9; the D gene is possibly TRBD2 (5 bases). Trimming removed 5 bases from V and 8 bases from J, with 19 bases in between. CDR1 and CDR2 from the germline V gene are SEHNR and FQNEAQ (reference sequence). The CDR3 has 15 residues. The CDR3 DNA reads as TGTGCCAGCAGCCACAATAGTTTTAGCGCCGATGAGCAGTTCTTC. Translation gives CASSHNSFSADEQFF.

The sample holds a few counts of this clonotype. This chain uses TRBV6-1 with TRBJ2-1, with TRBD2 identical over 8 bases. The germline CDR1 and CDR2 sequences are MNHNS and SASEGT. The V gene end was trimmed by 2 bases and the J gene end by 0 bases; junction bases not matched to a gene: 0. The CDR3 length is 15 residues. The DNA for the CDR3 is TGTGCCAGCAGTGAACTAGCGGGCTCCTACAATGAGCAGTTCTTC. Its translation is CASSELAGSYNEQFF.